This is a list of T cell receptor beta chains from one sample in a study of blood T cell repertoires in COVID-19. TCRdb's table, derived via immunoSEQ multiplex PCR, lists solely in-frame clones and lacks some. The sample carries about 440,000 clones, around 89% recorded once. The material sequenced was peripheral blood. The source of these receptors is a woman aged 25 to 39 with acute or convalescent COVID-19. The CDR3 runs from the conserved cysteine through the conserved F or W. The D gene is left open where the match is weak.

D: .; J: TRBJ1-1; V: TRBV7-9; CDR3: CAATPGFF
D: .; J: TRBJ2-5; V: TRBV5-1; CDR3: CASSLGGAGAAETQYF
D: .; J: TRBJ2-7; V: TRBV30; CDR3: CAWTQEKFYEQYF
D: .; J: TRBJ2-1; V: TRBV7-3; CDR3: CASSFSRDNEQFF
D: TRBD1; J: TRBJ1-2; V: TRBV5-4; CDR3: CASSPRDRVSYGYTF
D: .; J: TRBJ1-2; V: TRBV9; CDR3: CASSVGANYGYTF
D: .; J: TRBJ1-1; V: TRBV11-1; CDR3: CASSPETGRAFF
D: TRBD1; J: TRBJ1-2; V: TRBV6-2/TRBV6-3; CDR3: CASSSMRGRSVGYTF
D: TRBD1; J: TRBJ2-7; V: TRBV6-5; CDR3: CASTRGQGAFRQYF
D: .; J: TRBJ2-5; V: TRBV4-1; CDR3: CASSQTGRDSLETQYF
D: TRBD2; J: TRBJ2-5; V: TRBV5-1; CDR3: CASSFRTSGGDQETQYF
D: .; J: TRBJ2-7; V: TRBV6-2/TRBV6-3; CDR3: CASSWNGVGEQYF
D: TRBD1; J: TRBJ2-7; V: TRBV3-1/TRBV3-2; CDR3: CAPHLRKGAHEQYF
D: .; J: TRBJ2-5; V: TRBV6-5; CDR3: CASRPSGSNQETQYF
D: TRBD1; J: TRBJ2-5; V: TRBV10-3; CDR3: CAIRRDSQETQYF
D: TRBD1; J: TRBJ2-2; V: TRBV9; CDR3: CASSPRGQGAPSGELFF
D: TRBD1; J: TRBJ1-2; V: TRBV11-2; CDR3: CASSGDRGNIYGYTF
D: TRBD1; J: TRBJ1-1; V: TRBV11-2; CDR3: CASSLGQENTEAFF
D: TRBD2; J: TRBJ2-3; V: TRBV6-1; CDR3: CASSEEVAGLSTDTQYF
D: TRBD2; J: TRBJ2-1; V: TRBV28; CDR3: CASSFSGGGSYNEQFF
D: .; J: TRBJ1-3; V: TRBV9; CDR3: CASSRSWGGSGNTIYF
D: .; J: TRBJ2-2; V: TRBV4-1; CDR3: CASSHLDAGSGELFF
D: .; J: TRBJ1-6; V: TRBV2; CDR3: CASSEWLLGTQDSPLHF
D: TRBD1; J: TRBJ2-1; V: TRBV4-1; CDR3: CASSQKSGTGGFDEQFF
D: .; J: TRBJ1-1; V: TRBV3-1/TRBV3-2; CDR3: CASSRAGTEAFF
D: .; J: TRBJ1-2; V: TRBV3-1/TRBV3-2; CDR3: CASSQLTKRDSNYGYTF
D: TRBD1; J: TRBJ2-7; V: TRBV10-1; CDR3: CASTGQGMSYEQYF
D: .; J: TRBJ1-1; V: TRBV3-1/TRBV3-2; CDR3: CASSQKGEAFF
D: .; J: TRBJ1-1; V: TRBV19; CDR3: CASSLTGNTEAFF
D: .; J: TRBJ1-6; V: TRBV9; CDR3: CASSPLIGAKTPLHF
D: TRBD1; J: TRBJ1-2; V: TRBV30; CDR3: CAWSVQGVDGYTF
D: .; J: TRBJ2-1; V: TRBV28; CDR3: CASNSQGGYNEQFF
D: TRBD2; J: TRBJ2-1; V: TRBV5-1; CDR3: CASSEAGGPGYEQFF
D: .; J: TRBJ2-7; V: TRBV11-2; CDR3: CASSPRDPEQYF
D: TRBD2; J: TRBJ2-7; V: TRBV12-3/TRBV12-4; CDR3: CASSSAGRAEQYF
D: .; J: TRBJ2-3; V: TRBV5-1; CDR3: CASSVRGEDTQYF
D: .; J: TRBJ2-5; V: TRBV30; CDR3: CAWSTGWLAGGETQYF
D: .; J: TRBJ2-7; V: TRBV6-1; CDR3: CASSELQGLPYEQYF
D: .; J: TRBJ1-2; V: TRBV19; CDR3: CASTPQGVYGYTF
D: TRBD1; J: TRBJ2-5; V: TRBV18; CDR3: CASSPLDREETQYF
D: TRBD1; J: TRBJ1-1; V: TRBV6-1; CDR3: CASSEGGQGRLAFF
D: .; J: TRBJ1-5; V: TRBV27; CDR3: CASSLRGGTNQPQHF
D: .; J: TRBJ1-1; V: TRBV18; CDR3: CASSPLGGQASTEAFF
D: TRBD1; J: TRBJ1-2; V: TRBV29-1; CDR3: CSVEITGGGGYTF
D: .; J: TRBJ2-5; V: TRBV4-1; CDR3: CASSQEVARGTQYF
D: .; J: TRBJ1-1; V: TRBV18; CDR3: CASSPFPTVNTEAFF
D: TRBD1; J: TRBJ2-2; V: TRBV18; CDR3: CASSPPTGQGAGELFF
D: .; J: TRBJ1-5; V: TRBV6-5; CDR3: CASSPRGPDQPQHF
D: .; J: TRBJ2-2; V: TRBV5-6; CDR3: CASSFEGDTGELFF
D: .; J: TRBJ2-7; V: TRBV5-4; CDR3: CASSSGTGAYEQYF